The 24 T cell receptor beta chains below come from one sample, sequenced in a study of cytomegalovirus exposure and HLA in healthy donors (TCRdb year 2017). The library came from the immunoSEQ multiplex PCR assay. Here the immuneACCESS table is served through TCRdb, limited to in-frame sequences with V and J called. Missing clones are a known gap in these copies; in checked studies unresolved V genes cover under half, and the rest lacks a known reason. This sample holds some 220,000 clones; about 90% were observed only once. 1.1% of the sample is held by the ten biggest clonotypes. Sequences were obtained from PBMCs. These receptors were collected from a young woman in good health and CMV-seronegative.

This chain uses TRBV19 with TRBJ2-1; D may be TRBD1 (6 bases). Between the trimmed V and J ends, which lost 5 bases and 9 bases, there was a span of 20 bases. The CDR3 length is 15 residues. CDR1 LNHDA and CDR2 SQIVND come from the germline V gene (reference sequence). CDR3 DNA: TGTGCCAGTAGTCCCCAGGTTTCGGGCAGGGGTGAGCAGTTCTTC. Encoded protein: CASSPQVSGRGEQFF.

The V and J genes are TRBV13 and TRBJ1-3; the D is unclear. The CDR3 spans 14 residues. Germline values: CDR1 PRHDT, CDR2 FYEKMQ (reference sequence). V lost 2 bases and J 2 bases, leaving 7 bases between the germline ends. Here the CDR3 DNA reads TGTGCCAGCAGCTTACAGTTCCCTGGAAACACCATATATTTT. Its translation: CASSLQFPGNTIYF.

The chain uses TRBV30 and TRBJ2-3; TRBD2 agrees at 7 bases. This CDR3 has 15 amino acids. With V trimmed by 3 bases and J by 3 bases, 9 bases remained unmatched. CDR1 is GTSNPN, CDR2 SVGIG, per germline (reference sequence). CDR3 amino acids: CAWRTGEGSTDTQYF. DNA for the CDR3: TGTGCCTGGAGAACGGGGGAGGGCTCAACAGATACGCAGTATTTT.

For the CDR3, the DNA is TGCGCCAGCAGCTTAATAGAGCCCTACAATGAGCAGTTCTTC. This translates into CASSLIEPYNEQFF. The chain carries TRBV5-1 and TRBJ2-1, with unresolved D. Germline CDR1 is SGHRS and CDR2 is YFSETQ. CDR3 length equals 14 residues. The germline V and J ends were trimmed by 2 bases and 2 bases, with 8 bases remaining between them.

This chain connects TRBV27 to TRBJ2-1; perhaps TRBD1 as D (6 bases). This CDR3 contains 18 residues. The V end was cut by 5 bases, the J end by 0 bases, with 20 bases between. In germline, CDR1 is MNHEY, CDR2 SMNVEV (reference sequence). CDR3 in amino acids: CASSRRWTEPDSYNEQFF. CDR3 nucleotides: TGTGCCAGCAGTCGCAGATGGACAGAGCCAGACTCCTACAATGAGCAGTTCTTC.

J is TRBJ2-5 and V is TRBV19, with 7 bases that match TRBD1. The J segment lost 4 bases and the V segment lost 10 bases, leaving 6 bases of the junction unmatched. The germline CDR1 and CDR2 sequences are LNHDA and SQIVND (reference sequence). This CDR3 has 12 residues. The CDR3: CATLGGPETQYF. The CDR3 DNA follows: TGTGCCACTTTAGGGGGCCCAGAGACCCAGTACTTC.

The chain uses TRBV6-1 and TRBJ2-7; the match to TRBD1 covers 10 bases. This CDR3 comprises 15 residues. V shed 3 bases and J 3 bases; nucleotides not matched to a gene: 5. Germline CDR1 and CDR2: MNHNS and SASEGT. This CDR3 reads CASSDRDRGLYEQYF. The CDR3 region has the DNA TGTGCCAGCAGTGACCGGGACAGGGGACTCTACGAGCAGTACTTC.

This chain links TRBV19 with TRBJ2-1; 7 nucleotides match TRBD2. The CDR3 has 15 amino acids. The V gene end was trimmed by 2 bases and the J gene end by 5 bases; junction bases not matched to a gene: 6. The germline V gene encodes CDR1 LNHDA and CDR2 SQIVND (reference sequence). This CDR3 is CASSILGGSDNEQFF. DNA for the CDR3: TGTGCCAGTAGTATACTAGGCGGGAGTGACAATGAGCAGTTCTTC. The full variable domain, completed using reference TRBV19 and TRBJ2-1, is DGGITQSPKYLFRKEGQNVTLSCEQNLNHDAMYWYRQDPGQGLRLIYYSQIVNDFQKGDIAEGYSVSREKKESFPLTVTSAQKNPTAFYLCASSILGGSDNEQFFGPGTRLTVL.

The chain uses TRBV19 and TRBJ2-7; 10 bases line up with TRBD2. This CDR3 has 15 residues. From germline, CDR1 is LNHDA and CDR2 SQIVND (reference sequence). J was trimmed by 0 bases and V by 3 bases; bases with no gene match: 2. CDR3 sequence (DNA): TGTGCCAGTAGTATCGGACTAGCGGCCTCCTACGAGCAGTACTTC. Translated: CASSIGLAASYEQYF.

The chain has TRBV2 and TRBJ2-2, with 10 bases that match TRBD1. The V segment lost 6 bases and the J segment 7 bases; nucleotides outside the gene matches: 5. Germline V CDR1 and CDR2: SNHLY, FYNNEI. This CDR3 is built from 14 residues. The CDR3: CASSDRGLFGELFF. CDR3 bases: TGTGCCAGCAGCGACAGGGGGCTGTTCGGGGAGCTGTTTTTT. Combining the CDR3 with reference TRBV2 and TRBJ2-2 gives the whole variable domain EPEVTQTPSHQVTQMGQEVILRCVPISNHLYFYWYRQILGQKVEFLVSFYNNEISEKSEIFDDQFSVERPDGSNFTLKIRSTKLEDSAMYFCASSDRGLFGELFFGEGSRLTVL.

The rearrangement uses TRBV7-2 and TRBJ2-7; the match to TRBD2 covers 7 bases. The CDR3 runs 17 residues. Germline V gene sequence: CDR1 SGHTA, CDR2 FQGNSA. V shed 2 bases, J shed 3 bases, and the junction held 13 bases outside the gene matches. The CDR3: CASSLRLMSGTGYEQYF. The CDR3, as DNA: TGTGCCAGCAGCTTACGCTTGATGAGCGGGACGGGCTACGAGCAGTACTTC.

The chain has TRBV5-1 and TRBJ1-1; D possibly corresponds to TRBD1 (5 bases). This CDR3 region has 14 residues. Trimming left V 7 bases short and J 0 bases short, with 13 bases between. The germline CDR1 and CDR2 sequences are SGHRS and YFSETQ. The CDR3 DNA follows: TGCGCCAGCCCCCGGGGGGTCTTGAACACTGAAGCTTTCTTT. Protein: CASPRGVLNTEAFF.

The rearrangement links TRBV28 to TRBJ1-3; no clear D gene. Germline-derived CDR1 and CDR2 are MDHEN and SYDVKM. The CDR3 extends over 15 amino acids. Trimming pared 5 bases from V and 2 bases from J, leaving 13 bases between. The CDR3 DNA is TGTGCCAGCAGTCAGGCCTCTCTCCCTGGAAACACCATATATTTT. This sequence encodes CASSQASLPGNTIYF.

The rearrangement uses TRBV2 and TRBJ2-7; D gene ambiguous. Germline assignment: CDR1 SNHLY and CDR2 FYNNEI. The CDR3 totals 13 residues. V lost 6 bases, J lost 4 bases, and 13 bases lay in between. The CDR3 coding sequence is TGTGCCAGCAGGCTCGCGGTTACTTACGAGCAGTACTTC. Translating gives CASRLAVTYEQYF.

This clone has just one count. The rearrangement joins TRBV11-1 to TRBJ1-3, with a weak D call TRBD1 (5 bases). This CDR3 contains 17 residues. Germline V gene sequence: CDR1 SGHAT, CDR2 FQDESV (reference sequence). V was trimmed by 6 bases and J by 0 bases, leaving 18 bases between them. The CDR3 nucleotides read TGTGCCAGCAGTGAGGCCTTTTGGGGGGACTCTGGAAACACCATATATTTT. This sequence encodes CASSEAFWGDSGNTIYF.

The V and J genes are TRBV5-1 and TRBJ2-1; 9 bases map to TRBD1. In germline, CDR1 is SGHRS, CDR2 YFSETQ. The CDR3 covers 14 residues. The J segment lost 7 bases and the V segment lost 8 bases, leaving 10 bases of the junction unmatched. The CDR3 region has the DNA TGCGCCAGTTCAACCGGGACAGGGAAGAATGAGCAGTTCTTC. This gives the protein CASSTGTGKNEQFF.

The V and J genes are TRBV11-2 and TRBJ2-1, with D possibly matching TRBD1 (6 bases). Germline-derived CDR1 and CDR2 are SGHAT and FQNNGV. This CDR3 contains 15 residues. Trimming removed 0 bases from V and 4 bases from J, with 10 bases in between. CDR3 region: CASSLDLGQYNEQFF. The CDR3 DNA reads as TGTGCCAGCAGCTTAGATCTCGGACAGTACAATGAGCAGTTCTTC.

This chain links TRBV27 with TRBJ1-3; D ambiguous. The CDR3 is made up of 14 amino acids. The V gene lost 0 bases and the J gene lost 4 bases, with 7 bases spanning the gap. The germline CDR1 and CDR2 sequences are MNHEY and SMNVEV (reference sequence). CDR3 loop: CASSLSPAGNTIYF. The CDR3, as DNA: TGTGCCAGCAGTTTATCCCCCGCGGGAAACACCATATATTTT.

The chain is built from TRBV6-5 and TRBJ1-1; D might be TRBD1 (6 bases). CDR1 is MNHEY and CDR2 is SVGAGI in the germline V gene. CDR3 length: 15 residues. With 0 bases removed from V and 5 bases from J, the gap between germline ends came to 13 bases. The CDR3 sequence: CASSYSSRGRTEAFF. CDR3 DNA: TGTGCCAGCAGTTACTCCTCCAGGGGAAGGACTGAAGCTTTCTTT.

This clone has more than one count but fewer than ten. The V call is TRBV28, the J call TRBJ1-5; unclear D gene. The CDR3 totals 12 residues. In germline, CDR1 is MDHEN, CDR2 SYDVKM. V lost 8 bases, J lost 11 bases, and 16 bases lay in between. CDR3 coding DNA: TGTGCCAGCTGCCCGGGGTTCGCGGCCCAGCATTTT. Translated, it gives CASCPGFAAQHF.

This clone was seen only a few times. The gene calls are TRBV29-1 and TRBJ1-1, with 7 bases identical to TRBD1. The CDR3 covers 12 residues. With 8 bases clipped from V and 6 bases from J, the junction kept 9 bases outside the gene matches. CDR1 and CDR2 (germline): SQVTM, ANQGSEA. The chain's CDR3 is CSFPRGRAEAFF. CDR3 DNA: TGCAGCTTCCCGAGGGGGCGGGCTGAAGCTTTCTTT.

V and J are TRBV6-6 and TRBJ2-7, with TRBD1 identical over 7 bases. The CDR3 contains 15 residues. Germline V gene lookup returns CDR1 MNHNY and CDR2 SVGAGI (reference sequence). Trimming took 6 bases from V and 1 from J; bases not matched to a gene: 9. The CDR3 spells CASSPYRTGSYEQYF. The CDR3 coding sequence is TGTGCCAGCAGCCCATACCGGACAGGTTCCTACGAGCAGTACTTC.

This clone has a single count. This rearrangement joins TRBV27 to TRBJ2-2, with TRBD2 matching 11 bases. Germline CDR1 and CDR2: MNHEY and SMNVEV (reference sequence). CDR3 length: 17 amino acids. The trim removed 10 bases at V and 6 bases at J, leaving 16 bases unmatched. CDR3 sequence: CATEKTSGTSGAGELFF. As DNA, the CDR3 is TGTGCCACCGAAAAGACTAGCGGGACATCGGGGGCCGGGGAGCTGTTTTTT.

This chain uses TRBV27 with TRBJ2-7; TRBD2 is a possible D gene (5 bases). Germline CDR1 and CDR2: MNHEY and SMNVEV (reference sequence). The CDR3 is 16 residues long. Trimming stripped 2 bases from V and 0 bases from J, with 14 bases between. The CDR3 DNA sequence: TGTGCCAGCAGTTTACTGTCGCCGGGGTCCTCCTACGAGCAGTACTTC. Its protein product is CASSLLSPGSSYEQYF.